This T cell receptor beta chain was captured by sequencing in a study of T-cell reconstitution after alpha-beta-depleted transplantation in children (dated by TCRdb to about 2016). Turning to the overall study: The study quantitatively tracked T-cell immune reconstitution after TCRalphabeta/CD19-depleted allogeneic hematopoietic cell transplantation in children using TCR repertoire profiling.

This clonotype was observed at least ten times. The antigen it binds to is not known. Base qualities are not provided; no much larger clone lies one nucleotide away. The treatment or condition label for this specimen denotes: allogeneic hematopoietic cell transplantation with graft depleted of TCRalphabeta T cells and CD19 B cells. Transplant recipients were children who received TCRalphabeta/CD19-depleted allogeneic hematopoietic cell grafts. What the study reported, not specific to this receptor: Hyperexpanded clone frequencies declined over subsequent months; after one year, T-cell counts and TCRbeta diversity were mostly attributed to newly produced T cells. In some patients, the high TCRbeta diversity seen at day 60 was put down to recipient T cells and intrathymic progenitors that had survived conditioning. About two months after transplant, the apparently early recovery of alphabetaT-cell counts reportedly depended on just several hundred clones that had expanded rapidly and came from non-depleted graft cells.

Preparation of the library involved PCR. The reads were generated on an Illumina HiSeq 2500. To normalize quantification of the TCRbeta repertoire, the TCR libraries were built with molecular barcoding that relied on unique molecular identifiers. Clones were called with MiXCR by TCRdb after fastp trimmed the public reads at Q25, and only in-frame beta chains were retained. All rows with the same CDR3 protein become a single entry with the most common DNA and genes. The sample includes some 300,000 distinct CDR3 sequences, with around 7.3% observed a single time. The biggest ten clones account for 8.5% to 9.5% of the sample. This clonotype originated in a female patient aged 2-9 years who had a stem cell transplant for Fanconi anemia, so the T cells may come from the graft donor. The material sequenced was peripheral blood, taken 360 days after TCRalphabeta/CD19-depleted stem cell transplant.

For the CDR3, the sequence is CASSYSRGHGYTF. Here is the DNA: TGTGCCAGCAGTTACTCGCGGGGCCATGGCTACACCTTC. The sequence links TRBV6-5 to TRBJ1-2; a weak D assignment points to TRBD1 (5 bases agree). V is pared back by 0 bases and J by 6 bases, with 8 bases lying between the germline termini. The CDR3 spans 13 residues, from the cysteine through the phenylalanine. Only the CDR3 part of the read is kept: 39 bases, read in frame from the first base. The germline V gene sets CDR1 to MNHEY and CDR2 to SVGAGI.